The 30 T cell receptor beta chains given below trace back to one sample, sequenced in a study of response to subunit inactivated influenza vaccine. TCRdb called the RT-PCR reads again in MiXCR, with one record for every CDR3 protein. There are roughly 620,000 distinct CDR3 sequences in the sample; approximately 11% occur only once, and approximately 11% lies in the top ten. These data also featured in a second study, about T cells expressing NK-cell markers. That publication notes: Template switching by 5'RACE with UMIs generated the TCR beta cDNA.

Sample: PBMCs from blood, taken on the day of vaccination. These TCRs come from a man in his fifties who received an inactivated influenza vaccine.

There are a few counts of this clonotype. The chain uses TRBV18 and TRBJ1-1, with unresolved D. V shed 4 bases and J shed 5 bases, with 11 bases lying between them. In germline, CDR1 is KGHSH, CDR2 LQKENI. The CDR3 extends over 13 amino acids. CDR3: CASSLQDWTEAFF. CDR3 DNA sequence: TGTGCCAGCTCACTTCAGGACTGGACTGAAGCTTTCTTT. The entire variable domain, with the rest obtained from reference TRBV18 and TRBJ1-1, is as follows: NAGVMQNPRHLVRRRGQEARLRCSPMKGHSHVYWYRQLPEEGLKFMVYLQKENIIDESGMPKERFSAEFPKEGPSILRIQQVVRGDSAAYFCASSLQDWTEAFFGQGTRLTVV.

CDR3 bases: TGTGCCAGCAGCGCCACATTAACTAGCGTAGTTTACGAGCAGTACTTC. Translating it yields CASSATLTSVVYEQYF. The rearrangement joins TRBV7-3 to TRBJ2-7; the match to TRBD2 covers 7 bases. The V and J ends lost 5 bases and 4 bases, in that order; junction bases with no gene match: 14. Germline CDR1 is SGHTA and CDR2 is FQGTGA. The CDR3 is made up of 16 amino acids.

This clonotype was counted only a few times. The chain uses TRBV5-6 and TRBJ2-2; the D is unclear. The CDR3 sequence is 15 residues long. Germline V lookup: CDR1 SGHDT, CDR2 YYEEEE. V lost 0 bases to trimming and J lost 1 base, with 7 bases between them. This CDR3 is CASSLGEVNTGELFF. The CDR3 nucleotides read TGTGCCAGCAGCTTGGGAGAGGTGAACACCGGGGAGCTGTTTTTT.

V and J are TRBV12-3 or TRBV12-4 and TRBJ2-1, with D perhaps TRBD2 (5 bases). CDR3 length equals 12 residues. With 7 bases removed from V and 3 bases from J, the gap between germline ends came to 7 bases. In DNA, the CDR3 is TGTGCCAGCAACGGGATCTACAATGAGCAGTTCTTC. Its protein is CASNGIYNEQFF.

This chain links TRBV2 with TRBJ2-3; 7 bases are a match to TRBD1. CDR3 length: 16 amino acids. Germline loops: CDR1 SNHLY, CDR2 FYNNEI. V lost 6 bases and J lost 0; bases outside the gene matches: 9. The CDR3 protein is CASRARQGGSTDTQYF. In DNA, the CDR3 is TGTGCCAGCAGAGCCAGACAGGGCGGTAGCACAGATACGCAGTATTTT.

This clonotype occurred a few times. The genes are TRBV12-3 or TRBV12-4 and TRBJ2-3; TRBD2 is a possible D gene (6 bases). This CDR3 has 16 residues. The ends were cut back, 5 bases at V and 0 bases at J, with 15 bases in the middle. The CDR3 nucleotides read TGTGCCAGCAGTGGCGCCACTAGCCGAAGCACAGATACGCAGTATTTT. Translation gives CASSGATSRSTDTQYF.

This clonotype has ten or more counts. The rearrangement links TRBV6-1 to TRBJ2-1; a weak D match, TRBD2 (6 bases). CDR1 is MNHNS, CDR2 SASEGT, per germline. This CDR3 region has 15 residues. V was pared by 5 bases and J by 0 bases, with 11 bases between. Here the CDR3 DNA reads TGTGCCAGCAGTCTGCGGGGAACCTCCTACAATGAGCAGTTCTTC. Its protein product is CASSLRGTSYNEQFF.

This chain uses TRBV7-9 with TRBJ2-1; D is perhaps TRBD2 (6 bases). CDR1 and CDR2 from the germline V gene are SEHNR and FQNEAQ (reference sequence). V shed 6 bases and J shed 5 bases, with 14 bases lying between them. This CDR3 is built from 14 residues. In DNA form, the CDR3 reads TGTGCCAGCAGAAGCCCCGGGACTCACAATGAGCAGTTCTTC. It translates to CASRSPGTHNEQFF.

Concerning this clonotype itself: Mismatch with germline at one junction end may stem from a read error. V and J are TRBV5-1 and TRBJ2-1; D might be TRBD1 (6 bases). The CDR3 runs to 15 residues. Germline lookup yields CDR1 SGHRS and CDR2 YFSETQ. The CDR3 loop reads CGSSGGQLPYNEQFF. The CDR3 DNA is TGCGGCAGCAGCGGAGGACAGCTTCCCTACAATGAGCAGTTCTTC.

This clonotype came up a few times. The chain carries TRBV28 and TRBJ1-3; 9 bases agree with TRBD1. The germline V gene has CDR1 MDHEN and CDR2 SYDVKM. The CDR3 has 21 amino acids. V dropped 8 bases and J dropped 7; count of bases not matched to a gene: 30. The CDR3 region has the DNA TGTGCCAGCTCGATCAATGTTCATCCGGGGACAGGGTCCTATTTCGCGAACACCATATATTTT. Residues: CASSINVHPGTGSYFANTIYF.

This clonotype was counted a few times. The chain carries TRBV5-5 and TRBJ2-1; D is unresolved. CDR1 is SGHKS, CDR2 YYEKEE, per germline (reference sequence). The CDR3 extends over 13 amino acids. Trimming took 3 bases from V and 8 from J, leaving 12 bases between them. The CDR3, as DNA: TGTGCCAGCAGCTCGATTAAGTGGGATGAGCAGTTCTTC. It translates to CASSSIKWDEQFF.

This chain links TRBV4-2 with TRBJ2-7, with no clear D. In germline, CDR1 is LGHNA, CDR2 YNFKEQ. The CDR3 is made up of 15 amino acids. The germline V and J ends were trimmed by 1 base and 0 bases, with 10 bases remaining between them. CDR3 residues: CASSQATLGSYEQYF. CDR3 coding DNA: TGTGCCAGCAGCCAAGCGACCCTTGGCTCCTACGAGCAGTACTTC.

The rearrangement joins TRBV7-9 to TRBJ2-5, with D perhaps matching TRBD2 (5 bases). CDR1 and CDR2 (germline): SEHNR, FQNEAQ (reference sequence). The CDR3 is 15 residues long. Trimming removed 3 bases at V and 1 base at J, with 12 bases between. CDR3 sequence reads: CASSFPPGSQETQYF. The CDR3 DNA is TGTGCCAGCAGCTTTCCCCCGGGGTCCCAAGAGACCCAGTACTTC. Full variable domain (rest looked up from reference TRBV7-9 and TRBJ2-5): DTGVSQNPRHKITKRGQNVTFRCDPISEHNRLYWYRQTLGQGPEFLTYFQNEAQLEKSRLLSDRFSAERPKGSFSTLEIQRTEQGDSAMYLCASSFPPGSQETQYFGPGTRLLVL.

The chain employs TRBV7-9 and TRBJ2-1, with 14 bases matching TRBD2. Germline assignment: CDR1 SEHNR and CDR2 FQNEAQ (reference sequence). The ends lost 5 bases at V and 9 bases at J; junction bases unmatched: 6. This CDR3 region has 15 residues. The CDR3 spells CASSPGLAGGSEQFF. The DNA for the CDR3 is TGTGCCAGCAGCCCTGGACTAGCGGGGGGCAGTGAGCAGTTCTTC.

There are a few counts of this clonotype. The chain uses TRBV12-3 or TRBV12-4 and TRBJ2-5, with a tentative D call TRBD2 (7 bases). This CDR3 contains 15 residues. V lost 6 bases, J lost 1 base, and 15 bases lay in between. CDR3 residues: CASSPWGGVQETQYF. The CDR3 DNA reads as TGTGCCAGCAGCCCCTGGGGGGGCGTCCAAGAGACCCAGTACTTC.

This clonotype was seen at least ten times. This chain joins TRBV21-1 and TRBJ1-6; TRBD1, as called in the table, went unchecked against the DNA. TRBV21-1 is classified as a pseudogene. The CDR3 consists of 21 residues. The DNA for the CDR3 is TGTGCCAGCAGCAAAGGCAAAAGGGGACAGGCTCGGGGTTCCTATAATTCACCCCTCCACTTT. Protein sequence: CASSKGKRGQARGSYNSPLHF.

This clonotype was detected many times. The chain uses TRBV5-1 and TRBJ1-4; D gene uncertain. Per the germline V gene, CDR1 is SGHRS and CDR2 is YFSETQ. This CDR3 has 13 amino acids. The V end was cut by 6 bases, the J end by 5 bases, with 11 bases between. CDR3 residues: CASKGVPNEKLFF. CDR3 sequence (DNA): TGCGCCAGCAAGGGAGTTCCCAATGAAAAACTGTTTTTT.

In its sample, this clonotype was seen many times. J is TRBJ2-1 and V is TRBV5-1, with TRBD2 identical over 7 bases. The germline gives CDR1 SGHRS, CDR2 YFSETQ. The CDR3 is 15 residues long. Trimming cost V 3 bases and J 9 bases; bases outside gene matches: 12. CDR3 in amino acids: CASSSSGGGLSEQFF. Here the CDR3 DNA reads TGCGCCAGCAGCTCGTCTGGCGGGGGTTTAAGTGAGCAGTTCTTC.

This clonotype was found a few times. The chain joins TRBV28 to TRBJ2-1, with TRBD1 matching 7 bases. CDR3 length: 13 residues. V was clipped by 5 bases and J by 7 bases; unmatched bases: 5. Per germline, CDR1 MDHEN and CDR2 SYDVKM. CDR3 amino acids: CASSEQGRNEQFF. Here the CDR3 DNA reads TGTGCCAGCAGTGAACAGGGGAGAAATGAGCAGTTCTTC.

This clonotype was seen at least ten times. The chain recombines TRBV24-1 with TRBJ2-5; TRBD1 agrees at 10 bases. This CDR3 is built from 13 residues. The V gene's germline CDR1 is KGHDR and CDR2 SFDVKD. V dropped 5 bases and J dropped 4; count of bases not matched to a gene: 0. The CDR3 region has the DNA TGTGCCACCAGTGGGACAGGGGGAGAGACCCAGTACTTC. It translates to CATSGTGGETQYF.

V and J are TRBV10-3 and TRBJ1-5; perhaps TRBD1 as D (5 bases). Trimming shortened V by 8 bases and J by 4 bases, and 18 bases separated the two germline ends. CDR1 is ENHRY, CDR2 SYGVKD, per germline. The CDR3 extends over 15 amino acids. CDR3 coding DNA: TGTGCCATCTCCTTGCCAGGGACGGGGAATCAGCCCCAGCATTTT. Its protein product is CAISLPGTGNQPQHF.

This sequence joins TRBV12-3 or TRBV12-4 and TRBJ2-5; D may be TRBD2 (6 bases). The CDR3 is made up of 14 amino acids. The V end was cut by 1 base, the J end by 7 bases, with 13 bases between. As DNA, the CDR3 is TGTGCCAGCAGTTTAGGCGGGAAGGCGGCGACCCAGTACTTC. It codes for CASSLGGKAATQYF.

This clonotype was seen only a few times. The rearrangement joins TRBV4-2 to TRBJ1-4, with 7 positions matching TRBD1. Germline V lookup: CDR1 LGHNA, CDR2 YNFKEQ. The CDR3 has 17 amino acids. The J segment lost 5 bases and the V segment lost 1 base, leaving 10 bases of the junction unmatched. In DNA form, the CDR3 reads TGTGCCAGCAGCCAAGGGCGGGCAGGGGGGGCGAATGAAAAACTGTTTTTT. The encoded protein is CASSQGRAGGANEKLFF.

The table lists this clonotype with a few counts. The chain employs TRBV6-2 or TRBV6-3 and TRBJ1-5; D is undetermined. With 4 bases removed from V and 11 bases from J, the gap between germline ends came to 21 bases. The CDR3 has 15 amino acids. Germline V lookup: CDR1 MNHEY, CDR2 SVGEGT. The CDR3 sequence is CASSSLRIGVIAQHF. The CDR3 DNA reads TGTGCCAGCAGTTCCTTGCGGATTGGGGTGATCGCCCAGCATTTT.

This clonotype has just a few counts. The genes are TRBV7-2 and TRBJ1-2, with 7 bases fitting TRBD1. This CDR3 region has 15 residues. The V segment lost 1 base and the J segment 6 bases; nucleotides outside the gene matches: 8. The germline CDR1 and CDR2 sequences are SGHTA and FQGNSA. Here the CDR3 DNA reads TGTGCCAGCAGCTTAGGTCTTGGGCAGGGGGATGGCTACACCTTC. Protein product: CASSLGLGQGDGYTF.

This rearrangement joins TRBV12-3 or TRBV12-4 to TRBJ2-1; TRBD2 agrees at 10 bases. V lost 5 bases and J lost 7; bases outside the gene matches: 8. CDR3 length: 15 amino acids. The CDR3 nucleotides read TGTGCCAGCAGTCCCCGAGCGGGGGGGCGGAATGAGCAGTTCTTC. This encodes CASSPRAGGRNEQFF.

The gene calls are TRBV2 and TRBJ1-1, with TRBD1 matching over 8 bases. CDR1 and CDR2 from the germline V gene are SNHLY and FYNNEI. The CDR3 spans 15 residues. V dropped 10 bases and J dropped 6; count of bases not matched to a gene: 16. CDR3 DNA: TGTGCCAACGACCGGGCACAGGGGGGTTTCGCTGAAGCTTTCTTT. It yields the protein CANDRAQGGFAEAFF. Supplemented by reference TRBV2 and TRBJ1-1, the full variable domain reads EPEVTQTPSHQVTQMGQEVILRCVPISNHLYFYWYRQILGQKVEFLVSFYNNEISEKSEIFDDQFSVERPDGSNFTLKIRSTKLEDSAMYFCANDRAQGGFAEAFFGQGTRLTVV.

This clonotype was seen at least ten times. The gene calls are TRBV4-1 and TRBJ2-3; D is tentatively TRBD1 or TRBD2 (5 bases each). Germline values: CDR1 MGHRA, CDR2 YSYEKL. Trimming shortened V by 2 bases and J by 0 bases, and 12 bases separated the two germline ends. The CDR3 runs to 16 residues. The CDR3 nucleotides read TGCGCCAGCAGCCAATTCTGGGACGGTAGCACAGATACGCAGTATTTT. Protein product: CASSQFWDGSTDTQYF.

This clonotype showed up just a few times. The chain carries TRBV6-1 and TRBJ1-3; 8 bases align to TRBD1. Germline V gene lookup returns CDR1 MNHNS and CDR2 SASEGT. The V gene end was trimmed by 8 bases and the J gene end by 1 base; junction bases not matched to a gene: 4. This CDR3 is 14 amino acids long. The CDR3 DNA sequence: TGTGCCAGCCGAAGGGACAGGTCTGGAAACACCATATATTTT. Translating gives CASRRDRSGNTIYF.

This clonotype was seen a few times. The V gene is TRBV5-1, the J gene TRBJ2-7; TRBD1 matches at 8 bases. With V trimmed by 0 bases and J by 3 bases, 8 bases remained unmatched. Looked up from germline, CDR1 is SGHRS and CDR2 is YFSETQ. This CDR3 has 16 residues. CDR3 sequence: CASSLAGGAGIYEQYF. CDR3 sequence (DNA): TGCGCCAGCAGCTTGGCAGGGGGCGCGGGTATCTACGAGCAGTACTTC.